Listed below are T cell receptor beta chains from one sample, sequenced in a study of shared clonotypes between healthy human individuals. Profiled with immunoSEQ multiplex PCR; TCRdb holds only in-frame clones, not every one. This table holds roughly 2,500,000 clones, 90% to 95% found once. The source material was naive CD4+ T cells from PBMCs. These receptors came from a man between 18 and 35 years old in good health. Some clones in this sample may be carry-over from other donors' samples. Each CDR3 is given with its conserved first and last residue. The order of the fields is V gene, D gene, J gene, clone size, CDR3 protein, CDR3 DNA. The D gene is left open where the match is weak. Only part of the rows carry a size: once, few, many, or a class if the clone is expanded.

v_call: TRBV5-1; d_call: -; j_call: TRBJ2-4; clone_size: -; cdr3_aa: CASSLSGVIKNIQYF; cdr3_nt: TGCGCCAGCAGCTTGTCGGGGGTCATAAAAAACATTCAGTACTTC
v_call: TRBV7-9; d_call: -; j_call: TRBJ1-6; clone_size: -; cdr3_aa: CASSLARENSPLHF; cdr3_nt: TGTGCCAGCAGCTTAGCACGGGAAAATTCACCCCTCCACTTT
v_call: TRBV6-1; d_call: TRBD2; j_call: TRBJ2-1; clone_size: -; cdr3_aa: CASREGLAGLNEQFF; cdr3_nt: TGTGCCAGCAGGGAGGGACTAGCGGGCCTCAATGAGCAGTTCTTC
v_call: TRBV6-1; d_call: -; j_call: TRBJ1-2; clone_size: -; cdr3_aa: CASSEAPRANYGYTF; cdr3_nt: TGTGCCAGCAGTGAAGCGCCCAGGGCGAACTATGGCTACACCTTC
v_call: TRBV2; d_call: -; j_call: TRBJ1-5; clone_size: -; cdr3_aa: CASSEAADSFLRQPQHF; cdr3_nt: TGTGCCAGCAGTGAAGCTGCGGACAGTTTCCTGAGGCAGCCCCAGCATTTT
v_call: TRBV6-5; d_call: -; j_call: TRBJ2-4; clone_size: -; cdr3_aa: CASNSGVGKNIQYF; cdr3_nt: TGTGCCAGCAACTCAGGGGTGGGTAAGAACATTCAGTACTTC
v_call: TRBV27; d_call: -; j_call: TRBJ2-3; clone_size: -; cdr3_aa: CASSSLARRTDTQYF; cdr3_nt: TGTGCCAGCAGTTCTCTTGCGAGAAGAACAGATACGCAGTATTTT
v_call: TRBV20-1; d_call: TRBD1; j_call: TRBJ1-1; clone_size: -; cdr3_aa: CSAEGQGEAFF; cdr3_nt: TGCAGTGCTGAAGGACAGGGTGAAGCTTTCTTT
v_call: TRBV9; d_call: -; j_call: TRBJ1-1; clone_size: -; cdr3_aa: CASSPRRGRRGVDTEAFF; cdr3_nt: TGTGCCAGCAGCCCTCGACGGGGCAGGCGGGGGGTAGACACTGAAGCTTTCTTT
v_call: TRBV29-1; d_call: TRBD2; j_call: TRBJ2-4; clone_size: -; cdr3_aa: CSVEASGGAKNIQYF; cdr3_nt: TGCAGCGTTGAAGCGAGCGGGGGAGCCAAAAACATTCAGTACTTC
v_call: TRBV5-1; d_call: TRBD2; j_call: TRBJ2-5; clone_size: few; cdr3_aa: CASSTGTSGETQYF; cdr3_nt: TGCGCCAGCAGCACCGGGACTAGCGGAGAGACCCAGTACTTC